This T cell receptor beta chain is drawn from a study of blood T cell repertoires in COVID-19. Study information: Sites in the United States, Italy and Spain provided acute and convalescent COVID-19 samples. T cells, B-cell-depleted T cells, or PBMCs provided the cDNA or gDNA that served as material.

Under the authors' procedure: The assay estimated nucleated cells by amplifying reference gene primers. The repertoire was sequenced with immunoSEQ multiplex PCR; TCRdb's copy has only in-frame clones and lacks some. Clone size and the V and J calls come from that table; the DNA yielded D and trimming. The sample lists roughly 170,000 clones; approximately 90% were seen once. Germline V gene sequence: CDR1 LNHDA, CDR2 SQIVND (reference sequence). V was shortened by 1 base and J by 6 bases, with 10 bases between the two germline ends. CDR3 length: 14 residues. This receptor was obtained from a man aged 60 to 75 with acute or convalescent COVID-19. The chain carries TRBV19 and TRBJ1-5; maybe TRBD1 (5 bases). The material sequenced was peripheral blood. The CDR3 nucleotides are TGTGCCAGTAGTATAGCGGCAGGGATTCAGCCCCAGCATTTT. Translation gives CASSIAAGIQPQHF.